Listed here is a single T cell receptor beta chain. The sample originates from a study of shared clonotypes between healthy human individuals. The assay was immunoSEQ multiplex PCR, and TCRdb's table has in-frame clones only and misses some. The data contain over a million clones, approximately 76% of them singletons. Germline loops: CDR1 MDHEN, CDR2 SYDVKM. V was pared by 8 bases and J by 5 bases, with 12 bases between. The CDR3 runs 12 residues. The chain employs TRBV28 and TRBJ1-2; D uncertain. This clonotype originated in a man aged 18-30 years in good health. Sequencing used memory CD4+ T cells sorted from blood. Subset indicated: CD45RA-negative fraction. The CDR3 sequence is CASSNKGYGYTF. The CDR3 nucleotides are TGTGCCAGCTCTAATAAAGGGTATGGCTACACCTTC.